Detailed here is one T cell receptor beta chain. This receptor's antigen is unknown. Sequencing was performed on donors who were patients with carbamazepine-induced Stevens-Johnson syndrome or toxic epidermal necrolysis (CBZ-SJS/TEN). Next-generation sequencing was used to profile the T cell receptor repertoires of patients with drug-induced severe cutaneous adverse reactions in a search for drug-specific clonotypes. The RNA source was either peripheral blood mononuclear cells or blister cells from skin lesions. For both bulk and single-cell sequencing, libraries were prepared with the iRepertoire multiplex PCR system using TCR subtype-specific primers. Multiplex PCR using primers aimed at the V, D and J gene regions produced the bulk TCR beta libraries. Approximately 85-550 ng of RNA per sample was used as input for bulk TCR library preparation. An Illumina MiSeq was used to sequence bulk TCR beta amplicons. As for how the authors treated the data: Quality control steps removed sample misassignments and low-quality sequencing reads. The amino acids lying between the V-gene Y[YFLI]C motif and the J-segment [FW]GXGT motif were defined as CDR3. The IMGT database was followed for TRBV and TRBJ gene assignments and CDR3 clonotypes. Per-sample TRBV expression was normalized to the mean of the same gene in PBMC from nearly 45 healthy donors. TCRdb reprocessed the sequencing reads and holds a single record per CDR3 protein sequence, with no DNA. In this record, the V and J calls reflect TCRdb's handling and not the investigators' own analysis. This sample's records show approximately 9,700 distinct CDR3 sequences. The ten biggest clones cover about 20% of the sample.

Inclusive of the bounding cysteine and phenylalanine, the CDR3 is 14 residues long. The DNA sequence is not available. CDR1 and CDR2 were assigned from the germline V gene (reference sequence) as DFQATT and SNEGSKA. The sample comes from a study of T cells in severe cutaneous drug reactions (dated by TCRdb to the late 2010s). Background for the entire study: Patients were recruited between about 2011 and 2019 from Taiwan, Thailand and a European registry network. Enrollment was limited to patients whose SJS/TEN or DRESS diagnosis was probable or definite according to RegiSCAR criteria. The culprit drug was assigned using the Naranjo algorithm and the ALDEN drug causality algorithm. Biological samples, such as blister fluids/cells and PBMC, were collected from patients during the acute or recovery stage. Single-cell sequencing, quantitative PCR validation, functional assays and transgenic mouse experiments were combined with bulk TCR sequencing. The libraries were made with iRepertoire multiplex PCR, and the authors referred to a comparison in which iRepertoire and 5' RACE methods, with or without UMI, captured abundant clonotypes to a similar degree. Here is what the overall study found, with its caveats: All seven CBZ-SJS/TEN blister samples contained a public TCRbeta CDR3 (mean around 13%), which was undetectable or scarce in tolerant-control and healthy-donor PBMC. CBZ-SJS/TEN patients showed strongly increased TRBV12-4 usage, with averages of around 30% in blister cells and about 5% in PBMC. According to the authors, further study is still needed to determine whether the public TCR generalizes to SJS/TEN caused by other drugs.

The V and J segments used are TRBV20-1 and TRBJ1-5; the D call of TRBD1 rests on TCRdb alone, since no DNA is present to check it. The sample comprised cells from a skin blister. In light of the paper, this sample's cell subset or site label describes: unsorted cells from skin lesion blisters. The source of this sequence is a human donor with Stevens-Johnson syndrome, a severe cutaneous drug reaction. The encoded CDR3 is CSAAPGTASQPQHF.